The rows below give T cell receptor beta chains drawn from one sample of a study of cytomegalovirus exposure and HLA in healthy donors. Profiling relied on immunoSEQ multiplex PCR, and the TCRdb table lists in-frame clones only, not all of them. The table records some 75,000 clones, around 81% of them present only once. What was sequenced was PBMCs. The receptors here all came from a man aged 18 to 29 in good health and CMV-seropositive. The CDR3 runs from the conserved cysteine through the conserved F or W. A D gene is named only where the DNA matches it firmly. Size is stated for part of the rows, as once, few or many counts, or as a class when the clone is expanded.

V,J,D,size,CDR3,DNA
TRBV6-5,TRBJ1-5,.,few,CASSVRRTGNQPQHF,TGTGCCAGCAGCGTAAGGAGGACCGGGAATCAGCCCCAGCATTTT
TRBV28,TRBJ1-5,TRBD1,few,CASSLQGAIQPQHF,TGTGCCAGCAGTTTGCAGGGGGCTATTCAGCCCCAGCATTTT
TRBV10-2,TRBJ2-7,.,.,CASRGGPYEQYF,TGCGCCAGCAGAGGGGGTCCCTACGAGCAGTACTTC
TRBV30,TRBJ2-1,TRBD2,.,CAGASSGVVDEQFF,TGTGCCGGAGCCTCTAGCGGGGTAGTCGATGAGCAGTTCTTC
TRBV10-3,TRBJ2-3,TRBD2,.,CAISSGRAPDTQYF,TGTGCCATCTCTAGCGGGAGGGCCCCAGATACGCAGTATTTT
TRBV29-1,TRBJ2-5,TRBD1,.,CSFWGGTGPKTQYF,TGCAGCTTTTGGGGGGGGACAGGGCCCAAGACCCAGTACTTC
TRBV6-4,TRBJ2-3,TRBD2,.,CASSLAGASTDTQYF,TGTGCCAGCAGTTTGGCGGGAGCGAGCACAGATACGCAGTATTTT
TRBV6-4,TRBJ2-2,TRBD2,.,CASRISGQNTGELFF,TGTGCCAGCAGGATTAGCGGGCAAAACACCGGGGAGCTGTTTTTT
TRBV6-1,TRBJ2-1,.,.,CASSLTRAEQFF,TGTGCCAGCAGCCTGACTAGGGCTGAGCAGTTCTTC
TRBV25-1,TRBJ1-2,.,.,CASSVLDTIPSGYTF,TGTGCCAGCAGTGTGCTGGACACCATTCCGTCCGGCTACACCTTC
TRBV6-5,TRBJ1-6,.,.,CASGISSYNSPLHF,TGTGCCAGCGGTATTAGCTCCTATAATTCACCCCTCCACTTT
TRBV5-6,TRBJ2-1,.,.,CASSFNNEQFF,TGTGCCAGCAGCTTTAACAATGAGCAGTTCTTC
TRBV7-9,TRBJ1-4,.,.,CASSPNGESNEKLFF,TGTGCCAGCAGCCCGAACGGGGAGTCTAATGAAAAACTGTTTTTT
TRBV6-6,TRBJ2-7,.,.,CASSYSRDTYEQYF,TGTGCCAGCAGTTACTCACGGGACACCTACGAGCAGTACTTC
TRBV6-5,TRBJ2-5,TRBD2,.,CASVAGGNQETQYF,TGTGCCAGCGTCGCGGGAGGAAACCAAGAGACCCAGTACTTC
TRBV13,TRBJ2-1,.,few,CASSQAINEQFF,TGTGCCAGCAGTCAGGCGATAAATGAGCAGTTCTTC
TRBV6-1,TRBJ2-5,TRBD1,.,CASSEVGTGGGETQYF,TGTGCCAGCAGTGAAGTTGGGACAGGGGGCGGGGAGACCCAGTACTTC
TRBV5-1,TRBJ2-1,TRBD2,.,CASSFREGRYNEQFF,TGCGCCAGCAGCTTCCGGGAGGGCCGATACAATGAGCAGTTCTTC
TRBV4-2,TRBJ2-1,.,.,CASSRGRLALSYNEQFF,TGTGCCAGCAGCCGCGGAAGACTCGCCCTCTCCTACAATGAGCAGTTCTTC
TRBV7-2,TRBJ1-5,.,.,CASSLGLNQPQHF,TGTGCCAGCAGCTTAGGACTGAATCAGCCCCAGCATTTT
TRBV29-1,TRBJ1-3,.,.,CSVESGAGNTIYF,TGCAGCGTTGAATCGGGGGCTGGAAACACCATATATTTT
TRBV10-3,TRBJ1-1,.,.,CAIHDRRVGSATEAFF,TGTGCCATCCACGACAGGAGAGTAGGAAGTGCCACTGAAGCTTTCTTT
TRBV5-4,TRBJ2-7,TRBD1,.,CASSSVGQQNYEQYF,TGTGCCAGCAGCTCCGTGGGACAGCAAAACTACGAGCAGTACTTC
TRBV18,TRBJ1-1,TRBD1,.,CASSARQGRTEAFF,TGTGCCAGCTCAGCTCGACAGGGGAGGACTGAAGCTTTCTTT
TRBV19,TRBJ2-7,.,.,CASSIGRGSYEQYF,TGTGCCAGTAGTATCGGCCGGGGCTCCTACGAGCAGTACTTC
TRBV9,TRBJ2-3,TRBD2,.,CASSVAGLAGEAQYF,TGTGCCAGCAGCGTAGCGGGGCTAGCGGGAGAAGCGCAGTATTTT
TRBV27,TRBJ1-5,.,.,CASRGHSNQPQHF,TGTGCCAGCAGGGGACACAGCAATCAGCCCCAGCATTTT
TRBV9,TRBJ1-1,.,.,CASSVPPTDRPEAFF,TGTGCCAGCAGCGTCCCACCTACCGACAGACCTGAAGCTTTCTTT
TRBV29-1,TRBJ1-3,TRBD1,.,CSVRTGALDTIYF,TGCAGCGTTCGGACAGGGGCTTTGGACACCATATATTTT
TRBV5-1,TRBJ2-7,TRBD2,.,CASSRIAGGPYEQYF,TGCGCCAGCAGCAGGATAGCGGGAGGACCCTACGAGCAGTACTTC
TRBV2,TRBJ2-4,.,.,CASSVTVRAKNIQYF,TGTGCCAGCAGCGTGACTGTACGAGCCAAAAACATTCAGTACTTC
TRBV29-1,TRBJ2-2,.,.,CSAYRDRQPTGELFF,TGCAGCGCGTACAGGGATCGTCAGCCCACCGGGGAGCTGTTTTTT
TRBV29-1,TRBJ1-2,.,.,CSYELSPNYGYTF,TGCAGCTACGAACTGTCGCCTAACTATGGCTACACCTTC
TRBV14,TRBJ1-2,TRBD1,.,CASSQETGLGYTF,TGTGCCAGCAGCCAAGAGACAGGGCTCGGCTACACCTTC
TRBV28,TRBJ2-7,.,.,CASSLVGTGTPYEQYF,TGTGCCAGCAGTTTGGTGGGGACCGGGACTCCCTACGAGCAGTACTTC
TRBV25-1,TRBJ2-7,TRBD1,few,CASSAKTGGEQYF,TGTGCCAGCAGTGCTAAGACAGGGGGCGAGCAGTACTTC
TRBV11-2,TRBJ1-3,TRBD1,.,CASSWDRAGNTIYF,TGTGCCAGCAGCTGGGACAGGGCTGGAAACACCATATATTTT
TRBV4-2,TRBJ1-1,.,.,CASSQEKQRLGGAFF,TGTGCCAGCAGCCAAGAAAAACAGAGGCTTGGAGGGGCTTTCTTT
TRBV28,TRBJ1-1,.,.,CASSQQGMNTEAFF,TGTGCCAGCAGTCAACAGGGCATGAACACTGAAGCTTTCTTT
TRBV7-6,TRBJ2-5,.,.,CASSLEGGTQYF,TGTGCCAGCAGCTTGGAAGGGGGAACCCAGTACTTC
TRBV21-1,TRBJ2-5,.,.,CASTPGQASCFEYF,TGTGCCAGCACCCCGGGACAGGCGTCTTGTTTCGAGTACTTC
TRBV11-2,TRBJ2-7,.,once,CASSALQGRYEQYF,TGTGCCAGCAGCGCGCTACAGGGACGCTACGAGCAGTACTTC
TRBV7-6,TRBJ1-5,.,.,CASSSGLPHQPQHF,TGTGCCAGCAGCTCAGGGTTGCCCCATCAGCCCCAGCATTTT
TRBV4-1,TRBJ2-5,.,.,CASSQGGRRQETQYF,TGCGCCAGCAGCCAAGGAGGGAGAAGGCAAGAGACCCAGTACTTC
TRBV29-1,TRBJ1-5,TRBD1,.,CSVVGTGVDQPQHF,TGCAGCGTTGTTGGGACAGGGGTGGATCAGCCCCAGCATTTT
TRBV19,TRBJ2-7,.,.,CASSSNLQGYEQYF,TGTGCCAGTAGTAGCAACCTACAGGGTTACGAGCAGTACTTC
TRBV7-9,TRBJ2-7,TRBD1,.,CASSLGTGTVSYEQYF,TGTGCCAGCAGCTTAGGCACCGGGACAGTCTCCTACGAGCAGTACTTC
TRBV14,TRBJ2-7,.,.,CASSHDRYTYEQYF,TGTGCCAGCAGCCATGACAGATACACCTACGAGCAGTACTTC
TRBV27,TRBJ1-2,TRBD1,.,CASSWGAGGYGYTF,TGTGCCAGCAGTTGGGGCGCAGGGGGCTATGGCTACACCTTC
TRBV7-3,TRBJ2-1,.,.,CASSIGGSSYNEQFF,TGTGCCAGCAGCATTGGGGGGAGTTCCTACAATGAGCAGTTCTTC
TRBV5-4,TRBJ1-1,.,.,CASSLGGDTEAFF,TGTGCCAGCAGCCTTGGGGGGGACACTGAAGCTTTCTTT
TRBV6-1,TRBJ1-2,.,.,CASLVLDRNYGYTF,TGTGCCAGCCTCGTACTGGACAGAAACTATGGCTACACCTTC
TRBV9,TRBJ2-2,.,.,CASSVGGRSSGELFF,TGTGCCAGCAGCGTAGGTGGGAGAAGTAGCGGGGAGCTGTTTTTT
TRBV19,TRBJ1-1,.,few,CATQPGGYTEAFF,TGTGCCACCCAGCCCGGGGGTTACACTGAAGCTTTCTTT
TRBV7-9,TRBJ1-2,TRBD1,.,CASSIWDRQNYGYTF,TGTGCCAGCAGCATATGGGACAGACAAAACTATGGCTACACCTTC
TRBV10-3,TRBJ1-1,TRBD1,.,CAISDRGPEAFF,TGTGCCATCAGTGACAGGGGGCCTGAAGCTTTCTTT
TRBV5-6,TRBJ2-7,TRBD1,.,CASSFVRQGTLNHEQYF,TGTGCCAGCAGCTTCGTAAGACAGGGGACCCTCAACCACGAGCAGTACTTC
TRBV6-6,TRBJ1-3,.,once,CASSYEGTSGNTIYF,TGTGCCAGCAGTTACGAGGGAACCTCTGGAAACACCATATATTTT
TRBV7-2,TRBJ1-2,TRBD1,once,CASSFRDRIGYTF,TGTGCCAGCAGCTTCCGGGACAGGATTGGCTACACCTTC